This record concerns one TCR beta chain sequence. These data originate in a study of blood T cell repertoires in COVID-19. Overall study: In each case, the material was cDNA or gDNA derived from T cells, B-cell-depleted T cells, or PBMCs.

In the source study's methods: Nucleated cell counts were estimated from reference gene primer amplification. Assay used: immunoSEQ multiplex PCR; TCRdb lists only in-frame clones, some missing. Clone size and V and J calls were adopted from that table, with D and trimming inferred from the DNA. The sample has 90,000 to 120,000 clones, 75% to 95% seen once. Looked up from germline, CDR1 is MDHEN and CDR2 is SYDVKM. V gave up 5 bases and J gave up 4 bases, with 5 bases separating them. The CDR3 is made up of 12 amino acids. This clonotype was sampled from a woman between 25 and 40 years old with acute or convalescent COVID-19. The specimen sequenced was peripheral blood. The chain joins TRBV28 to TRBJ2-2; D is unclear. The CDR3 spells CASSTPTGELFF. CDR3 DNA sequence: TGTGCCAGCAGTACTCCCACCGGGGAGCTGTTTTTT.